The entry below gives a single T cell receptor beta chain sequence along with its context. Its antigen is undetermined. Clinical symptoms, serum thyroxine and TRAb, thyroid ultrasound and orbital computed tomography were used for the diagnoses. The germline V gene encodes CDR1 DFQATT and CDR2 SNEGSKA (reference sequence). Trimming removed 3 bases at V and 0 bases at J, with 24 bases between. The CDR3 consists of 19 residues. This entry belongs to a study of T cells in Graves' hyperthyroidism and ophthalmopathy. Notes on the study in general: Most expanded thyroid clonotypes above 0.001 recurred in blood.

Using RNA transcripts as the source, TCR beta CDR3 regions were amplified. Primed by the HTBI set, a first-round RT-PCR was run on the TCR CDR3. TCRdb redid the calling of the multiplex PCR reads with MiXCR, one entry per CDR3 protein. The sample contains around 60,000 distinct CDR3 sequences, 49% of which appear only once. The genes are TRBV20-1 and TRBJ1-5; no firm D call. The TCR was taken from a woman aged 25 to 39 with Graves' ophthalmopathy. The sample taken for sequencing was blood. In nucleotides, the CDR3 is TGCAGTGCTAGGGTGGCGTTGGTTGGCAGCCCTTATAGCAATCAGCCCCAGCATTTT. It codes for CSARVALVGSPYSNQPQHF.